This entry lists 8 T cell receptor beta chains sequenced from one sample in a study of PD-L1 blockade in urothelial cancer. Repertoires were generated with immunoSEQ multiplex PCR, while TCRdb's copy carries only in-frame clones and drops some. The sample has 70,000 to 75,000 clones; about 89% are singletons. The source was PBMCs, collected around atezolizumab (anti-PD-L1) treatment. These receptors were obtained from a man between 60 and 75 years old with urothelial cancer.

The sample holds one count of this clone. The chain carries TRBV19 and TRBJ2-3; possibly TRBD2 for D (5 bases). Germline assignment: CDR1 LNHDA and CDR2 SQIVND (reference sequence). The CDR3 covers 8 residues. The CDR3 loop reads CREDTQYF. The CDR3 nucleotides are TGTCGGGAAGATACGCAGTATTTT. Looking up the rest from reference TRBV19 and TRBJ2-3 gives the full variable domain: DGGITQSPKYLFRKEGQNVTLSCEQNLNHDAMYWYRQDPGQGLRLIYYSQIVNDFQKGDIAEGYSVSREKKESFPLTVTSAQKNPTAFYLCREDTQYFGPGTRLTVL.

The chain combines TRBV4-3 with TRBJ2-6, with a possible D match to TRBD2 (6 bases). The CDR3 spans 15 residues. V shed 4 bases and J shed 1 base, with 8 bases lying between them. The V gene's germline CDR1 is LGHNA and CDR2 YSLEER. DNA of the CDR3: TGCGCCAGCAGCCCGACTAGTTCTGGGGCCAACGTCCTGACTTTC. This translates into CASSPTSSGANVLTF.

J is TRBJ1-6 and V is TRBV19, with unresolved D. In germline, CDR1 is LNHDA, CDR2 SQIVND (reference sequence). Deletions cut 8 bases from V and 9 bases from J, with 20 bases between. The CDR3 runs to 15 residues. CDR3 loop: CASSLREGGRSPLHF. In nucleotides, the CDR3 is TGTGCCAGTTCGCTGCGTGAGGGAGGGCGTTCACCCCTCCACTTT.

The chain links TRBV10-3 to TRBJ1-2; tentative D call: TRBD1 (6 bases). V was pared by 0 bases and J by 4 bases, with 9 bases between. Germline lookup yields CDR1 ENHRY and CDR2 SYGVKD. CDR3 length: 14 residues. Written as DNA, the CDR3 is TGTGCCATCAGTGAGTCAGGGGGGGGCTATGGCTACACCTTC. Its protein product is CAISESGGGYGYTF.

This clone appeared once. V and J are TRBV10-2 and TRBJ2-3, with D perhaps TRBD2 (6 bases). There are 15 residues in the CDR3. Trimming left V 5 bases short and J 0 bases short, with 12 bases between. CDR1 and CDR2 from the germline V gene are WSHSY and SAAADI. The CDR3 DNA reads as TGCGCCAGCAGTCGGGACTCTCCTAGCACAGATACGCAGTATTTT. Protein product: CASSRDSPSTDTQYF.

The rearrangement uses TRBV5-4 and TRBJ2-5; TRBD2 agrees at 7 bases. The CDR3 has 15 amino acids. CDR1 is SGHNT, CDR2 YYREEE, per germline (reference sequence). Losses at the gene ends were 0 bases for V and 2 bases for J; bases not matched to a gene: 4. CDR3 loop: CASSLDGGGQETQYF. DNA of the CDR3: TGTGCCAGCAGCTTGGACGGGGGAGGGCAAGAGACCCAGTACTTC.

The rearrangement uses TRBV19 and TRBJ2-2; weak D call: TRBD1 (6 bases). Trimming stripped 5 bases from V and 2 bases from J, with 21 bases between. The CDR3 loop spans 18 amino acids. CDR1 is LNHDA and CDR2 is SQIVND in the germline V gene (reference sequence). In nucleotides, the CDR3 is TGTGCCAGTAGTCCGCCTCCCAGGGGCCCCCGAAACACCGGGGAGCTGTTTTTT. Its translation: CASSPPPRGPRNTGELFF.

The chain is built from TRBV6-5 and TRBJ1-3; D is perhaps TRBD1 (5 bases). Per germline, CDR1 MNHEY and CDR2 SVGAGI. The CDR3 length is 13 residues. V lost 7 bases, J lost 3 bases, and 10 bases lay in between. The CDR3 bases are TGTGCCAGCATCCAGGGTGGTGGAAACACCATATATTTT. Translated, it gives CASIQGGGNTIYF.